The source of this T cell receptor (beta chain) is a study of control samples from healthy donors and cancer patients. Profiling relied on immunoSEQ multiplex PCR, and the TCRdb table lists in-frame clones only, not all of them. The table has around 76,000 clones, about 95% seen once. This receptor was obtained from a middle-aged woman in good health. Sequencing used blood.

The CDR3 is CAWSQGTRGNTIYF. CDR3 DNA: TGTGCCTGGAGCCAGGGGACTCGTGGAAACACCATATATTTT. The chain recombines TRBV30 with TRBJ1-3, with D possibly TRBD1 on 6 matching bases. Germline values: CDR1 GTSNPN, CDR2 SVGIG (reference sequence). The CDR3 length is 14 residues. V was trimmed by 3 bases and J by 3 bases, leaving 12 bases between them.